Listed here is a single T cell receptor (beta chain). Its target is unknown. This specimen belongs to a study of T cell responses to AZD1222 COVID-19 vaccine. Clones were read by immunoSEQ multiplex PCR, and TCRdb kept only the in-frame ones, dropping some. The sample records around 140,000 clones, 80% to 90% being singletons. Study-wide results and limits: Of the AZD1222 recipients, only 5 to 7 were seropositive at baseline.

Germline loops: CDR1 KGHSH, CDR2 LQKENI. The CDR3 is made up of 17 amino acids. Deletions cut 5 bases from V and 2 bases from J, with 19 bases between. Sequencing used peripheral blood, obtained on day 0 of AZD1222 vaccination. V usage is TRBV18 and J usage is TRBJ1-3; tentative D call: TRBD1 (6 bases). The receptor was derived from an adult in good health. This CDR3 reads CASSTNTGTIAGNTIYF. CDR3 sequence (DNA): TGTGCCAGCTCAACCAACACCGGGACAATCGCTGGAAACACCATATATTTT.